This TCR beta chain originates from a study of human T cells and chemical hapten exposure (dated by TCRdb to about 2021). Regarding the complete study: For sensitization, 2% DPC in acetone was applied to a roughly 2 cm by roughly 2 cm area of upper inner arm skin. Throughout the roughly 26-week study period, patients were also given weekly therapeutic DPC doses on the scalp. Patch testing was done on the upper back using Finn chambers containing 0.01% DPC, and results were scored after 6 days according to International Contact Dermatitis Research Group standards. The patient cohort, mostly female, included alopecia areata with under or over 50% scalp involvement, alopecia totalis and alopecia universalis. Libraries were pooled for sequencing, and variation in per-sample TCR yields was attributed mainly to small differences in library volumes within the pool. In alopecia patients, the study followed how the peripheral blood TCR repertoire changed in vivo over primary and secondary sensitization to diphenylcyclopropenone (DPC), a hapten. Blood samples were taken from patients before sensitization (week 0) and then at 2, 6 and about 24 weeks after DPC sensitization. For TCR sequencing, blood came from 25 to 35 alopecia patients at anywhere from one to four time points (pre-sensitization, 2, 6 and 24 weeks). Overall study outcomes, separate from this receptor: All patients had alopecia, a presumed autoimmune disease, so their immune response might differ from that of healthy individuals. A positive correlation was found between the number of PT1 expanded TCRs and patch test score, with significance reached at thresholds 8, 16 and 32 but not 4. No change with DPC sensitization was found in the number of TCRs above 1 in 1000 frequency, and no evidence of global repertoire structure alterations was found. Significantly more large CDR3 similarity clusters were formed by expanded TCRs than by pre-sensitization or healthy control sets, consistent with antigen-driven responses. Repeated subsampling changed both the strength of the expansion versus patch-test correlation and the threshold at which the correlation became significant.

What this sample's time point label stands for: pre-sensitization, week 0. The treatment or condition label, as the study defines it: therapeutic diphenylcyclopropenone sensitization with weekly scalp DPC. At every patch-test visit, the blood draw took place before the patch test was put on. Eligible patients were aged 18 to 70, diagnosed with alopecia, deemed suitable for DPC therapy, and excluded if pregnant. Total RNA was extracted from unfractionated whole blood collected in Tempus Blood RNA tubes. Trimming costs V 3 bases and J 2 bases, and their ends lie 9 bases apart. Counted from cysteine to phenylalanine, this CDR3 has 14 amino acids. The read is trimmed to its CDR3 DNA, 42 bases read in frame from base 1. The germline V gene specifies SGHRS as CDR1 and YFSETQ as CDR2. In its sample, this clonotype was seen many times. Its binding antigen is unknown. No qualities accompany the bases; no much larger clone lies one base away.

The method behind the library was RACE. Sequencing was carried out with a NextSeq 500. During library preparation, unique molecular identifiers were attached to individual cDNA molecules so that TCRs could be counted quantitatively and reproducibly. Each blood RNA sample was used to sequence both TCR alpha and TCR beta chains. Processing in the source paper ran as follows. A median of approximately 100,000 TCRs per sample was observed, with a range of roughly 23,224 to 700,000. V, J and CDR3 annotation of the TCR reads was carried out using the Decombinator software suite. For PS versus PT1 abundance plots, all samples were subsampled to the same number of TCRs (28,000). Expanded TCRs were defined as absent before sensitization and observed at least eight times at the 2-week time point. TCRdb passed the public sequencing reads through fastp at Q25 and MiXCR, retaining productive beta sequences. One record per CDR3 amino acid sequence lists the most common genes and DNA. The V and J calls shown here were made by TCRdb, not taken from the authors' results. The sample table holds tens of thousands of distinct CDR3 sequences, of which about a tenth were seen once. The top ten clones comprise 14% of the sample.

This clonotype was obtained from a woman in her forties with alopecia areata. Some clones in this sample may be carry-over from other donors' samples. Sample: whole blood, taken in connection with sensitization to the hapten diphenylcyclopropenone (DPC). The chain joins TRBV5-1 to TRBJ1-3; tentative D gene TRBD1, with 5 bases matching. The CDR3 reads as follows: CASSYGGTGNTIYF. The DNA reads TGCGCCAGCAGCTATGGGGGTACTGGAAACACCATATATTTT. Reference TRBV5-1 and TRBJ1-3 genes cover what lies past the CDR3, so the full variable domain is KAGVTQTPRYLIKTRGQQVTLSCSPISGHRSVSWYQQTPGQGLQFLFEYFSETQRNKGNFPGRFSGRQFSNSRSEMNVSTLELGDSALYLCASSYGGTGNTIYFGEGSWLTVV.